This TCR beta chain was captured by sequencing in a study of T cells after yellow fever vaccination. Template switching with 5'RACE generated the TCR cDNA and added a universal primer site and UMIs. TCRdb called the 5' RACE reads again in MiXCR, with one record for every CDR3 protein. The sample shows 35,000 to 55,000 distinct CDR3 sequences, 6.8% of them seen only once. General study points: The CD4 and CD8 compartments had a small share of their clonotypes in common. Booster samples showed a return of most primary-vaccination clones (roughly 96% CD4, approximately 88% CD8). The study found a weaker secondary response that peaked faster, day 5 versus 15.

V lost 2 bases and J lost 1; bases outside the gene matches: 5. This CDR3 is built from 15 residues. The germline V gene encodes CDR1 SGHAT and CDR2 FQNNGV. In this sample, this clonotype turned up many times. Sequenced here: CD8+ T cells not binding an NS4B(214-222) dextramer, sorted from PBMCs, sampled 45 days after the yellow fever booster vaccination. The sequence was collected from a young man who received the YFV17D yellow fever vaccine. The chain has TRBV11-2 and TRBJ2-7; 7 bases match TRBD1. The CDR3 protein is CASSLWGTESYEQYF. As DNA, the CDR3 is TGTGCCAGCAGCTTATGGGGGACAGAGTCCTACGAGCAGTACTTC. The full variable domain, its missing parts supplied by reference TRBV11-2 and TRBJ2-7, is EAGVAQSPRYKIIEKRQSVAFWCNPISGHATLYWYQQILGQGPKLLIQFQNNGVVDDSQLPKDRFSAERLKGVDSTLKIQPAKLEDSAVYLCASSLWGTESYEQYFGPGTRLTVT.